This T cell receptor (beta chain) is from a study of CD8+ T cells in alopecia areata. Study-level points and caveats: Scalp samples also yield sequences of resident alphabeta T cells from normal skin. The study found higher clonality in lesional than normal scalp, especially in alopecia totalis/universalis.

The CDR3 has 15 amino acids. Germline CDR1 is SEHNR and CDR2 is FQNEAQ (reference sequence). V trimming: 8 bases; J trimming: 4 bases; junction bases outside the gene matches: 10. Following RNA extraction, reverse transcription yielded cDNA that acted as the sequencing template. Generated by immunoSEQ multiplex PCR, the TCRdb table keeps only in-frame clones and is missing some. This sample has some 51,000 clones, with 96% found just once. On this clone: The antigen is undetermined.

Researchers took lesional scalp punch biopsies and peripheral blood from people who were alopecia areata patients. The gene calls are TRBV7-9 and TRBJ2-1, with 8 bases lining up with TRBD2. The source was CD8+ T cells sorted from blood, collected at week 0. The TCR sequence derives from a human donor with alopecia areata. This chain's CDR3 is CASGFSGGSYNEQFF. As DNA, the CDR3 is TGTGCCAGCGGATTCAGCGGGGGATCTTACAATGAGCAGTTCTTC.